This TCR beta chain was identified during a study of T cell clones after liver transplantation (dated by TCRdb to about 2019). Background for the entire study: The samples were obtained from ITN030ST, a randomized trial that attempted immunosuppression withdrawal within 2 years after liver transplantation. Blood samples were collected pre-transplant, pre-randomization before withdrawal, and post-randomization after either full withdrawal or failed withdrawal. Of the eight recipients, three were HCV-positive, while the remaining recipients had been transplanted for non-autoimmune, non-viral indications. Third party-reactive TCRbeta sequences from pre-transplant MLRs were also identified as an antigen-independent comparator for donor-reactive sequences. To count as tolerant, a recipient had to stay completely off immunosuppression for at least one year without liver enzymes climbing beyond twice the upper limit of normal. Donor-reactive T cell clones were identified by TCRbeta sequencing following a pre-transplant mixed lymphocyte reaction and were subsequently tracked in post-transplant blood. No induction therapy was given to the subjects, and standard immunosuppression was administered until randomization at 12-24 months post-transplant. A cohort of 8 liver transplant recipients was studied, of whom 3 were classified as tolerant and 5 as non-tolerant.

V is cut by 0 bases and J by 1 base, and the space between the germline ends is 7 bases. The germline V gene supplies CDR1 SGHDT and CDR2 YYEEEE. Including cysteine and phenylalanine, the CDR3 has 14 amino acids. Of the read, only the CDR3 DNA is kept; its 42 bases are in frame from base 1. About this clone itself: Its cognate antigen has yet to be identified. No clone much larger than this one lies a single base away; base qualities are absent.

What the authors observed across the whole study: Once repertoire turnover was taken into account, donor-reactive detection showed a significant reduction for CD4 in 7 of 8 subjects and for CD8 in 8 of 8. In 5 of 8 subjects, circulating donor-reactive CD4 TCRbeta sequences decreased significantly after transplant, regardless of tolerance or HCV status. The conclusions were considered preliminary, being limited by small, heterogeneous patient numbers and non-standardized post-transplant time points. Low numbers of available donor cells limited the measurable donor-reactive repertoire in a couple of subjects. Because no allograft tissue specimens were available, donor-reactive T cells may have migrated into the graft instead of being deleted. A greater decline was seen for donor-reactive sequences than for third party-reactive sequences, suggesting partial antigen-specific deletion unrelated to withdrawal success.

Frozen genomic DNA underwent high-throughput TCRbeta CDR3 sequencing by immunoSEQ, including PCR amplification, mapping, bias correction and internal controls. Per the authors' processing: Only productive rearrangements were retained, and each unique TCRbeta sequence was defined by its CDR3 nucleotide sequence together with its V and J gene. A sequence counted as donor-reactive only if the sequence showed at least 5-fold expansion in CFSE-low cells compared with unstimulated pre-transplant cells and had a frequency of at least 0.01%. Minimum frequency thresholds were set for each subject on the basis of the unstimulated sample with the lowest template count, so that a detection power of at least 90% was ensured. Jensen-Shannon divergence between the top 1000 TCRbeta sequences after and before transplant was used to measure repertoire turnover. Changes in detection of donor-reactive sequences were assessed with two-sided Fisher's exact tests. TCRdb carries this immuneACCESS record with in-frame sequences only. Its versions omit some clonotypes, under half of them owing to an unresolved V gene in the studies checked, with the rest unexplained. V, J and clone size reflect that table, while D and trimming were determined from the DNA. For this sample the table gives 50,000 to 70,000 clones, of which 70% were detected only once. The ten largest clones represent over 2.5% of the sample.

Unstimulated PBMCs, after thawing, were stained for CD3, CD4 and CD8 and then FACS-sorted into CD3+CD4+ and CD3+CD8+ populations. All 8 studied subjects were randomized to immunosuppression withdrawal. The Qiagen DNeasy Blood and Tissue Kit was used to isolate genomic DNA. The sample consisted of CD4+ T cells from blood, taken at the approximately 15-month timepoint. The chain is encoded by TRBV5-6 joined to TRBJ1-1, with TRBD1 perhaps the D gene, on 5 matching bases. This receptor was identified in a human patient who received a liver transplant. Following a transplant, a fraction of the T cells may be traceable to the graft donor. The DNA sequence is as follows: TGTGCCAGCAGCTTGGTGCAGGGGAACACTGAAGCTTTCTTT. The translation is CASSLVQGNTEAFF.